The T cell receptor (beta chain) under discussion was sequenced for a study of blood T cell repertoires in COVID-19. This CDR3 spans 15 amino acids. CDR1 is KGHSH and CDR2 is LQKENI in the germline V gene. V gave up 2 bases and J gave up 5 bases, with 15 bases separating them. This clone was observed a single time. Sequenced by immunoSEQ multiplex PCR; TCRdb stores in-frame clones only, minus some. The table shows tens of thousands of clones, with about 89% occurring only once. Sequencing was performed on peripheral blood. J is TRBJ2-5 and V is TRBV18, with D tentatively TRBD1 (5 bases). The receptor's source is a woman aged 60-70 years with acute or convalescent COVID-19. The CDR3 loop is CASSPGARGRETQYF. As DNA, the CDR3 is TGTGCCAGCTCACCAGGGGCCCGAGGACGGGAGACCCAGTACTTC. Using reference TRBV18 and TRBJ2-5 for the parts outside the CDR3, the full variable domain is NAGVMQNPRHLVRRRGQEARLRCSPMKGHSHVYWYRQLPEEGLKFMVYLQKENIIDESGMPKERFSAEFPKEGPSILRIQQVVRGDSAAYFCASSPGARGRETQYFGPGTRLLVL.